The 14 T cell receptor beta chains reported below all come from one sample, sequenced in a study of a mutant IDH1 vaccine in newly diagnosed glioma. This sample's time point: week 23, last vaccination. Every vaccination contained 300 ug of the mutant IDH1 20-mer peptide and was paired with topical imiquimod. The repertoire was sequenced with immunoSEQ multiplex PCR; TCRdb's copy has only in-frame clones and lacks some. The data contain over 40,000 clones, 60% to 85% of them singletons. Antigens of these TCRs are unknown. The input for sequencing was PBMCs, taken from a glioma patient whose treatment included an IDH1 peptide vaccine. All receptors derive from a woman between 40 and 50 years old with glioma. Some clones in this sample may be carry-over from other donors' samples.

The chain uses TRBV19 and TRBJ2-7; 8 bases agree with TRBD1. Per germline, CDR1 LNHDA and CDR2 SQIVND (reference sequence). The CDR3 totals 14 residues. The junction had 6 bases not matched to a gene; V was cut back by 6 bases and J by 2 bases. The CDR3 coding sequence is TGTGCCAGTAGCCACAGGGGGGTAGCCTACGAGCAGTACTTC. Translation: CASSHRGVAYEQYF.

This rearrangement joins TRBV6-1 to TRBJ1-5; 7 bases match TRBD1. Germline-derived CDR1 and CDR2 are MNHNS and SASEGT. V shed 5 bases and J 7 bases; nucleotides not matched to a gene: 11. The CDR3 is 15 residues long. CDR3 amino acids: CASSNGDSPSQPQHF. The CDR3 nucleotides are TGTGCCAGCAGTAACGGGGACAGTCCATCACAGCCCCAGCATTTT.

The chain employs TRBV9 and TRBJ2-7; 8 bases map to TRBD2. Trimming cost V 1 base and J 5 bases; bases outside gene matches: 5. Looked up from germline, CDR1 is SGDLS and CDR2 is YYNGEE. The CDR3 sequence is 14 residues long. CDR3: CASSVFGRADEQYF. CDR3 nucleotide sequence: TGTGCCAGCAGCGTATTCGGGAGGGCCGACGAGCAGTACTTC.

CDR3 sequence: CASSLKPPGPGDTQYF. Here the CDR3 DNA reads TGTGCCAGCAGTTTAAAGCCCCCGGGACCGGGAGATACGCAGTATTTT. V is TRBV27 and J is TRBJ2-3, with D perhaps given as TRBD1 or TRBD2 (5 bases each). CDR1 is MNHEY and CDR2 is SMNVEV in the germline V gene (reference sequence). The CDR3 is made up of 16 amino acids. V gave up 2 bases and J gave up 5 bases, with 17 bases separating them.

The chain links TRBV5-1 to TRBJ1-2, with no clear D. V lost 4 bases and J 5 bases, leaving 18 bases between the germline ends. The CDR3 has 15 residues. Germline V gene data show CDR1 as SGHRS and CDR2 as YFSETQ. CDR3: CASSPETTSYYGYTF. The CDR3, as DNA: TGCGCCAGCAGCCCCGAGACCACCTCATATTATGGCTACACCTTC.

The chain couples TRBV28 to TRBJ2-7; D not resolved. The CDR3 contains 15 residues. Deletions cut 5 bases from V and 1 base from J, with 15 bases between. Germline V gene sequence: CDR1 MDHEN, CDR2 SYDVKM. CDR3 coding DNA: TGTGCCAGCAGTACTCGGCAGCTTATTTCCTACGAGCAGTACTTC. This encodes CASSTRQLISYEQYF.

This clone has only a few counts. CDR3 in amino acids: CAGGGLNTEAFF. CDR3 DNA: TGTGCCGGAGGGGGACTGAACACTGAAGCTTTCTTT. The chain is built from TRBV6-1 and TRBJ1-1; maybe TRBD1 (6 bases). The V gene's germline CDR1 is MNHNS and CDR2 SASEGT. The CDR3 contains 12 residues. V was trimmed by 11 bases and J by 0 bases, leaving 10 bases between them.

The chain couples TRBV10-3 to TRBJ2-3, with a possible D match to TRBD1 (6 bases). Germline CDR1 reads ENHRY; CDR2 reads SYGVKD. The length of the CDR3 is 14 residues. Trimming removed 10 bases from V and 0 bases from J, with 14 bases in between. The chain's CDR3 is CATLGGTSTDTQYF. For the CDR3, the DNA is TGTGCCACCTTAGGGGGAACTAGCACAGATACGCAGTATTTT.

The V call is TRBV7-2, the J call TRBJ2-1, with TRBD1 identical over 9 bases. The CDR3 contains 15 residues. Trimming removed 5 bases from V and 5 bases from J; junction bases left unmatched: 7. Germline-derived CDR1 and CDR2 are SGHTA and FQGNSA. Here the CDR3 reads CASSINRGRDNEQFF. CDR3 nucleotides: TGTGCCAGCAGCATAAACAGGGGGCGCGACAATGAGCAGTTCTTC.

J is TRBJ1-2 and V is TRBV28; perhaps TRBD1 as D (5 bases). The CDR3 is 14 amino acids. Germline V CDR1 and CDR2: MDHEN, SYDVKM. V lost 8 bases and J 1 base, leaving 14 bases between the germline ends. The CDR3 nucleotides are TGTGCCAGCGGCCAGGGACTGCTTAACTATGGCTACACCTTC. It translates to CASGQGLLNYGYTF.

Comments on this clone: One end of the junction does not line up with germline, which may come from a read error. The chain couples TRBV5-1 to TRBJ1-1; D remains ambiguous. The CDR3 sequence is 13 residues long. Germline CDR1 is SGHRS and CDR2 is YFSETQ. CDR3 DNA sequence: TGCGCCAGCAGCTTGGGCATGAACGCTGAAGCTTTCTTT. This codes for CASSLGMNAEAFF.

In this sample, this clone turned up a few times. The chain employs TRBV29-1 and TRBJ1-1; the match to TRBD1 covers 10 bases. The germline V gene encodes CDR1 SQVTM and CDR2 ANQGSEA. The CDR3 extends over 12 amino acids. V dropped 7 bases and J dropped 6; count of bases not matched to a gene: 5. The CDR3 DNA reads as TGCAGCGGGGGACAGGGGAGCGCTGAAGCTTTCTTT. This translates into CSGGQGSAEAFF.

This chain connects TRBV9 to TRBJ1-2; no clear D. The CDR3 has 13 residues. The germline CDR1 and CDR2 sequences are SGDLS and YYNGEE. The V end was cut by 5 bases, the J end by 8 bases, with 16 bases between. The DNA for the CDR3 is TGTGCCAGCAGGCCCGCCAGTAAATGGGGCTACACCTTC. Residues: CASRPASKWGYTF.

This clone was detected once. The chain joins TRBV7-3 to TRBJ1-2; tentative D call: TRBD1 (5 bases). The CDR3 length is 15 residues. The germline gives CDR1 SGHTA, CDR2 FQGTGA. Trimming left V 5 bases short and J 4 bases short, with 17 bases between. The CDR3 is CASSLSPDGTYGYTF. The CDR3 DNA reads as TGTGCCAGCAGCCTCTCACCTGACGGGACCTATGGCTACACCTTC.